Listed here are 21 T cell receptor beta chains from one sample, sequenced in a study of blood T cells in healthy people across ages. Through a sample-barcoded 5' primer and a J-beta primer mix, a second PCR was run for roughly 7 to 11 cycles. TCRdb processed the 5' RACE reads anew with MiXCR; each CDR3 protein has one entry. The sample yields over 950,000 distinct CDR3 sequences, around 54% seen once. The sample was blood. Receptor source: a woman between 55 and 75 years old in good health.

This clonotype was detected only a few times. The gene calls are TRBV20-1 and TRBJ2-7; 10 nucleotides agree with TRBD2. V lost 3 bases to trimming and J lost 5 bases; unmatched junction nucleotides: 10. Germline CDR1 reads DFQATT; CDR2 reads SNEGSKA (reference sequence). The length of the CDR3 is 15 residues. DNA of the CDR3: TGCAGTGCTAGGGGGGAACTTAGCGGGAGGAACGAGCAGTACTTC. This translates into CSARGELSGRNEQYF.

A few counts support this clonotype. The rearrangement links TRBV5-1 to TRBJ2-4; a possible D gene is TRBD2 (7 bases). This CDR3 comprises 15 residues. V gave up 4 bases and J gave up 7 bases, with 18 bases separating them. CDR1 SGHRS and CDR2 YFSETQ come from the germline V gene. In nucleotides, the CDR3 is TGCGCCAGCAGCCCGGAGGGGGGGCGGTGGAACATTCAGTACTTC. Translating it yields CASSPEGGRWNIQYF.

This clonotype was counted between two and nine times. This chain connects TRBV25-1 to TRBJ2-5; D remains unclear. The CDR3 loop spans 15 amino acids. Germline V lookup: CDR1 MGHDK, CDR2 SYGVNS. The germline V and J ends were trimmed by 1 base and 4 bases, with 13 bases remaining between them. CDR3 DNA: TGTGCCAGCAGTGAATCGGTAGGGATGCCAGAGACCCAGTACTTC. Its translation is CASSESVGMPETQYF.

This chain connects TRBV7-9 to TRBJ1-2; the D is unclear. Trimming shortened V by 1 base and J by 5 bases, and 8 bases separated the two germline ends. Germline CDR1 reads SEHNR; CDR2 reads FQNEAQ (reference sequence). CDR3 size: 13 residues. CDR3 in amino acids: CASSLGRIYGYTF. Written as DNA, the CDR3 is TGTGCCAGCAGCTTAGGACGGATTTATGGCTACACCTTC.

The sample holds a few counts of this clonotype. The chain uses TRBV27 and TRBJ2-3, with D unresolved. V gave up 3 bases and J gave up 4 bases, with 11 bases separating them. Germline values: CDR1 MNHEY, CDR2 SMNVEV (reference sequence). The CDR3 runs 14 residues. CDR3 DNA: TGTGCCAGCAGTTTTATTGTTGCCGCAGATACGCAGTATTTT. Amino acid sequence: CASSFIVAADTQYF.

This clonotype was seen more than once but under ten times. V usage is TRBV2 and J usage is TRBJ2-4; 8 bases map to TRBD2. The germline CDR1 and CDR2 sequences are SNHLY and FYNNEI. The CDR3 contains 15 residues. The junction had 10 bases not matched to a gene; V was cut back by 5 bases and J by 7 bases. The CDR3 DNA is TGTGCCAGCAGTAACCTAGCGGGTGCTCTCAACATTCAGTACTTC. Its translation: CASSNLAGALNIQYF.

This clonotype was seen a few times. This chain joins TRBV5-6 and TRBJ2-6; no clear D gene. The germline V gene has CDR1 SGHDT and CDR2 YYEEEE. CDR3 size: 15 residues. V was shortened by 7 bases and J by 1 base, with 12 bases between the two germline ends. CDR3 region: CASQITPSGANVLTF. In DNA, the CDR3 is TGTGCCAGCCAGATTACTCCTTCTGGGGCCAACGTCCTGACTTTC. Full variable domain (rest looked up from reference TRBV5-6 and TRBJ2-6): DAGVTQSPTHLIKTRGQQVTLRCSPKSGHDTVSWYQQALGQGPQFIFQYYEEEERQRGNFPDRFSGHQFPNYSSELNVNALLLGDSALYLCASQITPSGANVLTFGAGSRLTVL.

The chain has TRBV15 and TRBJ2-3; 11 bases match TRBD2. The CDR3 runs 18 residues. Germline CDR1 is LNHNV and CDR2 is YYDKDF (reference sequence). V shed 1 base and J 6 bases; nucleotides not matched to a gene: 12. CDR3 residues: CATSRAKGTSGLGDTQYF. CDR3 nucleotide sequence: TGTGCCACCAGCAGAGCCAAGGGGACTAGCGGTTTAGGTGATACGCAGTATTTT.

The genes are TRBV6-5 and TRBJ2-5, with 8 bases matching TRBD2. Germline loops: CDR1 MNHEY, CDR2 SVGAGI. The CDR3 has 11 residues. V lost 5 bases, J lost 13 bases, and 6 bases stayed unmatched. The CDR3 bases are TGTGCCAGCAGTGAGCGGGAGATCCTGTACTTC. This codes for CASSEREILYF.

The chain recombines TRBV2 with TRBJ2-7; D remains ambiguous. The CDR3 contains 12 residues. Germline V gene lookup returns CDR1 SNHLY and CDR2 FYNNEI. Trimming stripped 8 bases from V and 3 bases from J, with 11 bases between. CDR3 protein: CASQWLGYEQYF. In DNA, the CDR3 is TGTGCCAGCCAGTGGCTGGGCTACGAGCAGTACTTC.

This chain links TRBV7-2 with TRBJ2-7, with D unclear. V was shortened by 1 base and J by 1 base, with 8 bases between the two germline ends. The CDR3 spans 14 residues. CDR1 SGHTA and CDR2 FQGNSA come from the germline V gene. CDR3 sequence: CASSLEYSSYEQYF. CDR3 nucleotide sequence: TGTGCCAGCAGCTTAGAGTACAGTTCCTACGAGCAGTACTTC.

The chain has TRBV3-1 and TRBJ1-2, with 8 positions matching TRBD1. Germline V gene data show CDR1 as LGHDT and CDR2 as YNNKEL (reference sequence). CDR3 length: 14 residues. The V segment lost 1 base and the J segment 9 bases; nucleotides outside the gene matches: 7. The CDR3 sequence is CASSQGARGHSYTF. The CDR3 coding sequence is TGTGCCAGCAGCCAAGGGGCCAGGGGGCATAGCTACACCTTC.

This clonotype showed up just a few times. The CDR3, as DNA: TGTGCCAGGAGCTCAGGGATTCGGGAGGGGCAGTACTTC. It translates to CARSSGIREGQYF. The chain links TRBV2 to TRBJ2-5, with 8 positions matching TRBD2. Germline-derived CDR1 and CDR2 are SNHLY and FYNNEI. The V and J ends lost 9 bases and 11 bases, in that order; junction bases with no gene match: 14. The CDR3 loop spans 13 amino acids. Using reference TRBV2 and TRBJ2-5 for the parts outside the CDR3, the full variable domain is EPEVTQTPSHQVTQMGQEVILRCVPISNHLYFYWYRQILGQKVEFLVSFYNNEISEKSEIFDDQFSVERPDGSNFTLKIRSTKLEDSAMYFCARSSGIREGQYFGPGTRLLVL.

With respect to this clonotype: Sequence at one end of the junction differs from germline and may be a read error. The chain uses TRBV20-1 and TRBJ2-1; a weak D match, TRBD1 (6 bases). The germline V gene has CDR1 DFQATT and CDR2 SNEGSKA (reference sequence). The CDR3 sequence is 14 residues long. The CDR3 sequence: CSASQGRVYDEQFF. CDR3 bases: TGCAGTGCTAGTCAGGGGCGGGTCTACGATGAGCAGTTCTTC.

The chain's CDR3 is CSVGGQGFTYNEQYF. The CDR3 coding sequence is TGCAGCGTTGGGGGACAGGGATTCACCTACAATGAGCAGTACTTC. The rearrangement links TRBV29-1 to TRBJ2-1; TRBD1 aligns across 9 bases. The J call could be wrong; TRBJ2-7 is a better fit for the DNA end. There are 15 residues in the CDR3. Germline V gives CDR1 SQVTM, CDR2 ANQGSEA.

This clonotype was recorded a few times. V is TRBV6-1 and J is TRBJ1-1; D uncertain. V lost 6 bases to trimming and J lost 7 bases, with 15 bases between them. Germline V gene data show CDR1 as MNHNS and CDR2 as SASEGT. The CDR3 runs to 13 residues. The DNA for the CDR3 is TGTGCCAGCAGCGTATCAGTTTTGGGTGAAGCTTTCTTT. It translates to CASSVSVLGEAFF.

DNA for the CDR3: TGTGCCACCAGCGGGAGGGCCTGGTACGAGCAGTACTTC. Translation gives CATSGRAWYEQYF. V and J are TRBV15 and TRBJ2-7, with 7 bases lining up with TRBD2. The V and J ends lost 5 bases and 4 bases, in that order; junction bases with no gene match: 5. Germline V gives CDR1 LNHNV, CDR2 YYDKDF (reference sequence). The CDR3 is made up of 13 amino acids.

This chain links TRBV3-1 with TRBJ1-4; 7 bases are a match to TRBD1. CDR3 length: 15 residues. Looked up from germline, CDR1 is LGHDT and CDR2 is YNNKEL (reference sequence). Trimming took 7 bases from V and 7 from J; bases not matched to a gene: 12. CDR3 sequence (DNA): TGTGCCAGCAAAGGGCGGACAGGCTACGTTGAAAAACTGTTTTTT. Encoded protein: CASKGRTGYVEKLFF.

V is TRBV7-8 and J is TRBJ2-7; D remains unclear. V gave up 6 bases and J gave up 0 bases, with 9 bases separating them. The CDR3 totals 13 residues. The germline V gene encodes CDR1 SGHVS and CDR2 FQNEAQ. In DNA form, the CDR3 reads TGTGCCAGCAGACTTAGGAGCTCCTACGAGCAGTACTTC. Amino acid sequence: CASRLRSSYEQYF. Variable domain in full (rest from reference TRBV7-8 and TRBJ2-7): GAGVSQSPRYKVAKRGQDVALRCDPISGHVSLFWYQQALGQGPEFLTYFQNEAQLDKSGLPSDRFFAERPEGSVSTLKIQRTQQEDSAVYLCASRLRSSYEQYFGPGTRLTVT.

The chain is built from TRBV5-1 and TRBJ2-3; D is unresolved. Germline lookup yields CDR1 SGHRS and CDR2 YFSETQ. V was clipped by 0 bases and J by 4 bases, with 3 bases between them. CDR3 size: 12 residues. This chain's CDR3 is CASSLDADTQYF. CDR3 nucleotide sequence: TGCGCCAGCAGCTTGGATGCAGATACGCAGTATTTT.

Concerning this clonotype: A much larger clone is a single base away; this may be a read error. This rearrangement joins TRBV29-1 to TRBJ2-5; 8 bases match TRBD2. Judging by the DNA end, TRBJ2-7 fits better; the J call may be wrong. In germline, CDR1 is SQVTM, CDR2 ANQGSEA. There are 13 residues in the CDR3. CDR3 DNA sequence: TGCAGCGATGCTCGGGAGGGCCATTACGAGCAGTACTTC. Translating it yields CSDAREGHYEQYF.